This is a list of T cell receptor beta chains from one sample in a study of OX40 agonist ivuxolimab in advanced cancers. The method was immunoSEQ multiplex PCR; TCRdb's version includes in-frame clones alone and lacks a portion of them. This sample has some 86,000 clones, with about 91% found just once. The sequences come from CD4+ or CD8+ T cells sorted from blood, collected in a trial of the OX40 agonist ivuxolimab. These receptors were taken from an adult with an advanced solid tumor such as melanoma, head and neck, liver or kidney cancer. Both conserved end residues are part of each CDR3.

v_gene	CDR3aa
TRBV6-1	CASSDFTLSYEQYF
TRBV21-1	CASSKQASASYEQYF
TRBV14	CASSQNPGLAGGGEQFF
TRBV12-5	CASGTQGITDTQYF
TRBV10-3	CAISPLAGAGDTQYF
TRBV18	CASSPRGSNEKLFF
TRBV28	CASRMTGHRAGGKHNEQFF
TRBV7-9	CASSLLGQGQETQYF
TRBV7-2	CASSPHYQAKNIQYF
TRBV30	CAWMSGAQYF
TRBV6-5	CASSYFMGRGEGYTF
TRBV5-8	CASEHKSPRQGWGNQPQHF
TRBV27	CASEGTYGPEQYF
TRBV28	CASSFAGGTDTQYF
TRBV10-2	CASSDWISMEEQFF
TRBV13	CASSLGGGETFSPDF
TRBV9	CASSVGAGNEKLFF
TRBV5-1	CASSLQGQETQYF
TRBV5-1	CASSLSRGTGELFF
TRBV9	CASSVYGFNEQFF
TRBV5-4	CASSAGQMRIEQYF
TRBV5-1	CASRQTGENTEAFF
TRBV18	CASSPPNQGPYF
TRBV7-8	CASSIGTPYSNQPQHF
TRBV11-2	CASSLGLAGNTIYF
TRBV6-4	CASRDRLNTEAFF
TRBV6-1	CASREYRRIQETQYF
TRBV9	CASSARGRDTQYF
TRBV5-1	CASRSLAGNTGELFF
TRBV10-1	CASSDLLGTDTQYF
TRBV18	CASSPSRGRAYEQYF
TRBV7-3	CASSLGPYNEQFF
TRBV7-3	CASSKAGPPTDTQYF
TRBV18	CASSPGDTDTQYF
TRBV11-2	CASSLSDRYQPQHF
TRBV9	CASSGEVWGSYNEQFF
TRBV5-1	CASSLWTGPNQPQHF
TRBV28	CASSLAITGGETQYF
TRBV29-1	CSVHGTESLSNQPQHF
TRBV6-4	CASSLGVGVNTEAFF
TRBV5-8	CASSLGQGRNGEQFF
TRBV2	CASSTGPFGELFF
TRBV5-6	CASSLNGVAGNTIYF
TRBV27	CASSLFLGSPHEQYF
TRBV18	CASSPPDRGNTGELFF
TRBV7-9	CASSPDRGSYYEQYF
TRBV7-9	CASMLSGAQGTQYF
TRBV9	CASSVTGTTYNEQFF
TRBV6-1	CASSANLGTEAFF
TRBV5-5	CASSLTAMYNEQFF
TRBV6-1	CASSENFVGGSNQPQHF
TRBV4-1	CASSQVPLTGSYEQYF
TRBV6-9	CASSYGGLDSFDGGPNTGELFF
TRBV28	CASTVQGAYEQYF
TRBV18	CASSPWTSGRDTQYF
TRBV10-3	CAISGQGKDTQYF
TRBV7-3	CASSPHPTGGGGELFF
TRBV7-9	CASAETSGAEAFF
TRBV28	CASSLQGRQPQHF
TRBV15	CATSRDVGVRDYEQFF